This T cell receptor (beta chain) was documented in a study of cytomegalovirus exposure and HLA in healthy donors. Study findings and constraints: As was reported, the classifier diagnosed cytomegalovirus status with high specificity and sensitivity. TCR beta chains numbering about 160 were designated cytomegalovirus-associated.

Regarding this clone: The antigen is undetermined.

Using immunoSEQ multiplex PCR, the repertoire was profiled, and TCRdb retains in-frame clones only, with some absent. In the table there are roughly 300,000 clones, approximately 87% of which are singletons. The germline V gene has CDR1 MNHEY and CDR2 SMNVEV (reference sequence). This CDR3 region has 13 residues. The V and J ends lost 7 bases and 1 base, in that order; junction bases with no gene match: 2. This TCR was sampled from a woman between 18 and 29 years old in good health and CMV-seronegative. The chain carries TRBV27 and TRBJ2-3; 7 bases align to TRBD2. The material sequenced was PBMCs. DNA of the CDR3: TGTGCCAGCACAAGCGGGGGCACAGATACGCAGTATTTT. Residues: CASTSGGTDTQYF.